The entry below gives a single T cell receptor beta chain sequence along with its context. What it recognizes is unknown. This sample is part of a study of cytomegalovirus exposure and HLA in healthy donors. Trimming shortened V by 6 bases and J by 4 bases, and 12 bases separated the two germline ends. CDR1 and CDR2 from the germline V gene are SGHAT and FQNNGV. The CDR3 is 13 amino acids. PCR amplification relied on 60 Vbeta primers (plus 13 Jbeta primers). This table comes from immunoSEQ multiplex PCR, and its TCRdb copy is limited to in-frame clones, with some not included. The sample table includes about 140,000 clones. Study conclusions and caveats: A later analysis showed HLA-associated TCR beta chains outstripping equally common others in clonal expansion. A later analysis found most CMV-associated TCR beta chains apparently HLA-restricted.

The TCR sequence derives from a man in his forties in good health and CMV-seronegative. The V and J genes are TRBV11-2 and TRBJ2-5, with unresolved D. Sequencing was carried out using PBMCs. CDR3 bases: TGTGCCAGCAGTTCTAGACTCGGAGAGACCCAGTACTTC. Protein: CASSSRLGETQYF.